Given below is one T cell receptor beta chain in context. Its antigen is unidentified. The data are from a study of cytomegalovirus exposure and HLA in healthy donors. Study-wide context: Unique TCRs numbering about 85 million, obtained from HLA-typed donors, made up an early data release.

Nominally healthy donors were sampled, though unrecorded immune exposures were likely. Trimming took 6 bases from V and 5 from J, leaving 11 bases between them. CDR1 and CDR2 (germline): MDHEN, SYDVKM. This CDR3 region has 13 residues. Study-wide results and caveats: Some TCR beta chains (around 160 of them) were listed as cytomegalovirus-associated. Differences between HLA loci emerged in a later analysis of TCR association rates, with DRB1 most and HLA-C fewest.

Primers for the PCR totalled 60 Vbeta and 13 Jbeta. Sequencing was performed with immunoSEQ multiplex PCR; in TCRdb, only in-frame clones are kept and a portion is missing. The table shows roughly 150,000 clones, with 70% to 90% occurring only once. This chain links TRBV28 with TRBJ2-1; possible D gene TRBD2, 7 bases. This receptor was obtained from a woman in her forties in good health and CMV-seropositive. Input material: PBMCs. CDR3 residues: CASRAGADNEQFF. In nucleotides, the CDR3 is TGTGCCAGCAGGGCGGGGGCAGACAATGAGCAGTTCTTC.